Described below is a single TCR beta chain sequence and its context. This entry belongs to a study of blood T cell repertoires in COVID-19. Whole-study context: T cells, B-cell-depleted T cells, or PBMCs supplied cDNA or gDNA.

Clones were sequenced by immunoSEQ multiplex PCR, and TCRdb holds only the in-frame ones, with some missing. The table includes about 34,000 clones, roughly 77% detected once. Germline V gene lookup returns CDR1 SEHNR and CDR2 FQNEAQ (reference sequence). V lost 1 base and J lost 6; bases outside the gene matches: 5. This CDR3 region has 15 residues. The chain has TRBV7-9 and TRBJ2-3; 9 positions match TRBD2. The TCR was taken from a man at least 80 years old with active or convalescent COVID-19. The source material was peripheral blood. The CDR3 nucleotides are TGTGCCAGCAGCTTAGGCTCTAGCGGGGTTGATACGCAGTATTTT. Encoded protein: CASSLGSSGVDTQYF.